This T cell receptor beta chain was documented in a study of blood T cell repertoires in COVID-19. CDR3 size: 13 residues. The ends lost 4 bases at V and 8 bases at J; junction bases unmatched: 5. Looked up from germline, CDR1 is SGDLS and CDR2 is YYNGEE. Clones were read by immunoSEQ multiplex PCR, and TCRdb kept only the in-frame ones, dropping some. This sample has more than 95,000 clones, with around nine tenths found just once. V usage is TRBV9 and J usage is TRBJ2-2, with TRBD2 matching 7 bases. This clonotype originated in a human donor in a cohort sampled during active COVID-19. The sequenced sample consisted of peripheral blood. The CDR3 sequence is CASSSGGLGELFF. The CDR3 region has the DNA TGTGCCAGCAGCTCCGGGGGACTAGGGGAGCTGTTTTTT.